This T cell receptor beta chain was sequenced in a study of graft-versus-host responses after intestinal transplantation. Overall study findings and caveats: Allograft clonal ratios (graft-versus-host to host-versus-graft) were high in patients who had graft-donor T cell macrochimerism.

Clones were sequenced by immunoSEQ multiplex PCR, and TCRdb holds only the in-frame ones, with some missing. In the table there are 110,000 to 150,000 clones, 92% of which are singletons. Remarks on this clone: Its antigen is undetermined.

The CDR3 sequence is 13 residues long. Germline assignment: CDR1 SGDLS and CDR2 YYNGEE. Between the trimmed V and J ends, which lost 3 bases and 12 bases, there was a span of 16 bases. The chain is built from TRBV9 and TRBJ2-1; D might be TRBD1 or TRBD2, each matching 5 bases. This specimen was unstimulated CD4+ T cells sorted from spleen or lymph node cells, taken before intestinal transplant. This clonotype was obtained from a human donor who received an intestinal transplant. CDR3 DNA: TGTGCCAGCAGCGGGGACCTCCCCCTGGGGCAGTTCTTC. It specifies CASSGDLPLGQFF.